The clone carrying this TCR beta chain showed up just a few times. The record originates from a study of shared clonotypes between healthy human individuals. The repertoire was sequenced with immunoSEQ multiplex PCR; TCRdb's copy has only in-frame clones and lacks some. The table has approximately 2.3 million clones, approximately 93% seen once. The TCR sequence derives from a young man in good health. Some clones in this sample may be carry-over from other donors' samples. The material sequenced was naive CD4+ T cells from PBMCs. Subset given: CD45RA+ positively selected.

The CDR3 is CSVADYGGTEAFF. As DNA, the CDR3 is TGCAGCGTTGCGGATTACGGGGGGACTGAAGCTTTCTTT. The J gene is TRBJ1-1, the V gene TRBV29-1, with a possible D match to TRBD1 (5 bases). This CDR3 contains 13 residues. V lost 4 bases, J lost 5 bases, and 14 bases lay in between. Germline-derived CDR1 and CDR2 are SQVTM and ANQGSEA.